The 10 T cell receptor beta chains below all came from one sample that was sequenced in a study of cytomegalovirus exposure and HLA in healthy donors. TCRdb keeps only in-frame clones here, not all; method: immunoSEQ multiplex PCR. The sample carries roughly 230,000 clones, around 90% recorded once. What was sequenced was PBMCs. Source of these receptors: a woman younger than 45 in good health and CMV-seronegative.

CDR3 residues: CASSPMTSANIQYF. The CDR3 nucleotides read TGCGCCAGCAGCCCAATGACTAGCGCAAACATTCAGTACTTC. The V gene is TRBV4-3, the J gene TRBJ2-4, with 8 positions matching TRBD2. The CDR3 sequence is 14 residues long. CDR1 is LGHNA and CDR2 is YSLEER in the germline V gene. J was trimmed by 6 bases and V by 4 bases; bases with no gene match: 5.

The gene calls are TRBV6-5 and TRBJ2-7; D ambiguous. Deletions cut 0 bases from V and 0 bases from J, with 6 bases between. The CDR3 is 14 amino acids. The germline gives CDR1 MNHEY, CDR2 SVGAGI. This CDR3 reads CASSYSSASYEQYF. The CDR3 DNA reads as TGTGCCAGCAGTTACTCGTCGGCCTCCTACGAGCAGTACTTC.

The V call is TRBV6-6, the J call TRBJ1-5; TRBD1 is a possible D gene (5 bases). Germline-derived CDR1 and CDR2 are MNHNY and SVGAGI (reference sequence). The CDR3 covers 15 residues. The germline V and J ends were trimmed by 0 bases and 8 bases, with 14 bases remaining between them. The CDR3, as DNA: TGTGCCAGCAGTTACTCTCGGGCTATGGGGGAGCCCCAGCATTTT. This encodes CASSYSRAMGEPQHF.

The chain employs TRBV18 and TRBJ2-6; D gene ambiguous. The germline V gene has CDR1 KGHSH and CDR2 LQKENI. The CDR3 runs 15 residues. The V end lost 3 bases, the J end lost 0 bases, and 6 bases lay between the germline ends. CDR3 residues: CASSPPDSGANVLTF. CDR3 DNA sequence: TGTGCCAGCTCACCGCCAGACTCTGGGGCCAACGTCCTGACTTTC.

The chain is built from TRBV5-1 and TRBJ2-5, with unresolved D. Per the germline V gene, CDR1 is SGHRS and CDR2 is YFSETQ. V was pared by 5 bases and J by 0 bases, with 2 bases between. The CDR3 covers 11 residues. CDR3 region: CASRDQETQYF. The CDR3 DNA reads as TGCGCCAGCAGGGACCAAGAGACCCAGTACTTC.

V usage is TRBV11-3 and J usage is TRBJ1-2; 8 bases line up with TRBD1. The V segment lost 8 bases and the J segment 1 base; nucleotides outside the gene matches: 12. The germline V gene has CDR1 SGHNT and CDR2 YENEEA. The CDR3 runs 16 residues. DNA for the CDR3: TGTGCCAGCGCCCTTTCGGACAGGGACTTTAACTATGGCTACACCTTC. It yields the protein CASALSDRDFNYGYTF.

The chain carries TRBV5-6 and TRBJ2-7, with 12 bases fitting TRBD2. The V and J ends lost 3 bases and 3 bases, in that order; junction bases with no gene match: 7. The germline CDR1 and CDR2 sequences are SGHDT and YYEEEE. The CDR3 is 16 residues long. The CDR3 sequence: CASSYWTSGALYEQYF. In nucleotides, the CDR3 is TGTGCCAGCAGCTATTGGACTAGCGGGGCTCTCTACGAGCAGTACTTC.

The gene calls are TRBV6-4 and TRBJ1-2, with 9 bases aligning to TRBD1. The germline V gene encodes CDR1 MRHNA and CDR2 SNTAGT. This CDR3 is 15 amino acids long. Trimming removed 3 bases from V and 4 bases from J; junction bases left unmatched: 6. CDR3: CASSETGQGSYGYTF. In nucleotides, the CDR3 is TGTGCCAGCAGTGAGACGGGACAGGGTAGCTATGGCTACACCTTC.

J is TRBJ2-7 and V is TRBV19; 10 nucleotides line up with TRBD1. Trimming cost V 6 bases and J 3 bases; bases outside gene matches: 8. CDR1 LNHDA and CDR2 SQIVND come from the germline V gene (reference sequence). The length of the CDR3 is 15 residues. CDR3 DNA sequence: TGTGCCAGTAGGAGTCCCGGGACAGGGGACTACGAGCAGTACTTC. Translation gives CASRSPGTGDYEQYF.

This clone came up a few times. Additional DNA sequences in this sample encode the identical CDR3. The rearrangement links TRBV7-2 to TRBJ2-7; D uncertain. This CDR3 is built from 12 residues. Trimming cost V 5 bases and J 3 bases, with 8 bases left between them. Per germline, CDR1 SGHTA and CDR2 FQGNSA. CDR3 nucleotides: TGTGCCAGCAGCCCCTACAGCTACGAGCAGTACTTC. Its translation: CASSPYSYEQYF.